This is a list of T cell receptor beta chains from one sample in a study of T cells in Graves' hyperthyroidism and ophthalmopathy. TCRdb reprocessed the multiplex PCR reads via MiXCR and lists one record per CDR3 protein. This table has 300,000 or so distinct CDR3 sequences, roughly 15% appearing once. The sample taken for sequencing was blood. The receptors were gathered from a man aged 25 to 40 with Graves' hyperthyroidism. Both conserved end residues are part of each CDR3. D genes are given only for firm matches. The size entry is marked missing in some rows and otherwise reads once, few, many or a size class.

j_gene,d_gene,v_gene,abundance,CDR3nt,CDR3aa
TRBJ2-3,TRBD2,TRBV2,many,TGTGCCAGCAACTTCAAGCGGGAGGGCGGTACTTCCACAGATACGCAGTATTTT,CASNFKREGGTSTDTQYF
TRBJ1-1,.,TRBV30,many,TGTGCCTGGAGTGGCAGGGGCGGGGTGAACACTGAAGCTTTCTTT,CAWSGRGGVNTEAFF
TRBJ2-1,.,TRBV27,.,TGTGCCAGCAGCCCAAAGGACTCCGGTCACCGGCAGTTCTTC,CASSPKDSGHRQFF
TRBJ2-7,TRBD2,TRBV5-4,.,TGTGCCAGCAGCTGGGGGACTAGCGTTACCTACGAGCAGTACTTC,CASSWGTSVTYEQYF
TRBJ2-1,TRBD2,TRBV14,.,TGTGCCAGCAGCCAAGAGTTAGCGGGAGGACGGCAGTTCTTC,CASSQELAGGRQFF
TRBJ2-7,.,TRBV7-6,many,TGTGCCAGCAGCTTATCAGAGTACGAGCAGTACTTC,CASSLSEYEQYF
TRBJ2-2,.,TRBV5-5,many,TGTGCCAGCAATGGGCCAGGGAGTAACACCGGGGAGCTGTTTTTT,CASNGPGSNTGELFF
TRBJ1-2,.,TRBV28,.,TGTGCCAGCAGGGGGGGAGATGTAGCGAGCTTTTATGGCTACACCTTC,CASRGGDVASFYGYTF
TRBJ1-1,.,TRBV5-1,few,TGCGCCAGCAGCCGGACGCTGGACGTGACCACTGAAGCTTTCTTT,CASSRTLDVTTEAFF
TRBJ2-3,.,TRBV5-1,many,TGCGCCAGCAGCTTCGGACTTCAGAGGGATACGCAGTATTTT,CASSFGLQRDTQYF
TRBJ1-1,TRBD1,TRBV24-1,many,TGTGCCACACAGGGGATGAGTACTGAAGCTTTCTTT,CATQGMSTEAFF
TRBJ1-5,.,TRBV6-1,many,TGTGCCAGCAGTGAAGCGGGACTGAGTTATCAGCCCCAGCATTTT,CASSEAGLSYQPQHF
TRBJ2-1,.,TRBV20-1,few,TGCAGTGCTAGCCCGTTAGGGGCCTCCAATGAGCAGTTCTTC,CSASPLGASNEQFF
TRBJ2-2,.,TRBV7-8,.,TGTGCCAGCAGCTTCCTTGCGGGGGCGACCCGGGGCACCGGGGAGCTGTTTTTT,CASSFLAGATRGTGELFF
TRBJ2-3,.,TRBV5-1,many,TGCGCCAGCAGCCTAGGGACGGTTAGCACAGATACGCAGTATTTT,CASSLGTVSTDTQYF
TRBJ1-1,.,TRBV11-3,few,TGTACCAGCAGCTCAGACATTCCTCCGCACGAAGCTTTCTTT,CTSSSDIPPHEAFF
TRBJ1-2,.,TRBV2,many,TGTGCCAGCAGTCACCCCGAGGCAGGGTTTGGCTACACCTTC,CASSHPEAGFGYTF
TRBJ2-3,.,TRBV13,many,TGTGCCAGCAGCCCGCGGGGACTCCACCACCCAGATACGCAGTATTTT,CASSPRGLHHPDTQYF
TRBJ2-7,.,TRBV5-5,many,TGTGCCAGCAGCTTGGTGGGTAGGTACGAGCAGTACTTC,CASSLVGRYEQYF
TRBJ2-2,.,TRBV5-8,.,TGTGCCAGCAGCTTGGCCGAACAGGGAATTGGCGGGGAGCTGTTTTTT,CASSLAEQGIGGELFF
TRBJ2-3,TRBD2,TRBV10-3,few,TGTGCCATCAGTCCAGCGGGAGGGCCGGATACGCAGTATTTT,CAISPAGGPDTQYF
TRBJ2-5,.,TRBV7-2,.,TGTGCCAGCAGCTTATCCGGACCCAAGAAGAGACAAGAGACCCAGTACTTC,CASSLSGPKKRQETQYF
TRBJ2-3,TRBD2,TRBV11-2,many,TGTGCCAGCAGCTTATTTAGCGGGAGTGCCACAGATACGCAGTATTTT,CASSLFSGSATDTQYF
TRBJ2-3,TRBD1,TRBV5-1,.,TGCGCCAGCAGCACCGGACAGGGAGATACGCAGTATTTT,CASSTGQGDTQYF
TRBJ2-7,TRBD1,TRBV18,many,TGTGCCAGCTCTCCCGGGACAGGGGATTACGAGCAGTACTTC,CASSPGTGDYEQYF
TRBJ2-1,TRBD2,TRBV12-3/TRBV12-4,many,TGTGCCAGCAGTTTGACGGGGGGGCAGTTCTTC,CASSLTGGQFF
TRBJ2-5,.,TRBV7-8,many,TGTGCCAGCAGCTTAGACAATTTAGGGACCCAGTACTTC,CASSLDNLGTQYF
TRBJ2-1,.,TRBV24-1,many,TGTGCCACCACCGGCGGCTCCTACAATGAGCAGTTCTTC,CATTGGSYNEQFF
TRBJ2-7,TRBD2,TRBV5-1,many,TGCGCCAGCAGCTTGGCGGGACTATCCTACGAGCAGTACTTC,CASSLAGLSYEQYF
TRBJ2-7,.,TRBV20-1,few,TGCAGCACGGGCATCTACGAGCGGTACTTC,CSTGIYERYF
TRBJ2-7,TRBD1,TRBV5-1,.,TGCGCCAGCAGCAAAGGGACAGCGCTCGGCTACGAGCAGCACTTC,CASSKGTALGYEQHF
TRBJ2-1,TRBD2,TRBV12-3/TRBV12-4,many,TGTGCCAGCAAGCGGGGGGGTAACAATGAGCAGTTCTTC,CASKRGGNNEQFF
TRBJ1-1,.,TRBV7-9,many,TGTGCCAGCAGCTTAGTAAAGGGGGGCATCTCGGGAACTGAAGCTTTCTTT,CASSLVKGGISGTEAFF
TRBJ2-1,.,TRBV7-9,many,TGTGCCAGCAGCTTAGCGGGGCTAGCTTGGCAGTTCTTC,CASSLAGLAWQFF
TRBJ1-1,.,TRBV5-1,many,TGCGCCAGCAGCCAGGGGTATAACACTGAAGCTTTCTTT,CASSQGYNTEAFF
TRBJ2-1,TRBD2,TRBV6-1,many,TGTGCCAGCAGTGAAAGGGGACTAGGTCCCGGGGATGAGCAGTTCTTC,CASSERGLGPGDEQFF
TRBJ1-2,.,TRBV6-1,many,TGTGCCACCTCAGAGGCAGGGGTTTATGGCTACACCTTC,CATSEAGVYGYTF
TRBJ2-7,.,TRBV7-9,many,TGTGCCAGCAGCCCCCCCGGGACGTCCCACGAGCAGTACTTC,CASSPPGTSHEQYF
TRBJ2-2,.,TRBV11-2,.,TGTGCCAGCAGTCCAGAGGTCAGGACTATCAACACCGGGGAGCTGTTTTTT,CASSPEVRTINTGELFF
TRBJ1-5,TRBD1,TRBV20-1,many,TGCAGTGCTAGAGGTACAGGGGGCGCCCAGCCCCAGCATTTT,CSARGTGGAQPQHF
TRBJ1-2,.,TRBV28,many,TGTGCCAGCAGCAACCTGATTGGGAGCTATGGCTACACCTTC,CASSNLIGSYGYTF
TRBJ2-1,.,TRBV10-2,.,TGCGCCAGCAGTGAGTGGGGGGTCAATGAGCAGTTCTTC,CASSEWGVNEQFF
TRBJ2-3,TRBD2,TRBV19,few,TGTGCCAGTAGTCCCCGAGGTAGCGGGGGCACAGATACGCAGTATTTT,CASSPRGSGGTDTQYF
TRBJ1-1,.,TRBV6-1,many,TGTGCCAGCAGCAAGAATAGGGAGAAGAGCACTGAAGCTTTCTTT,CASSKNREKSTEAFF
TRBJ2-3,.,TRBV18,many,TGTGCCAGCTCACTCGACTACACAGATACGCAGTATTTT,CASSLDYTDTQYF
TRBJ1-3,.,TRBV2,.,TGTGCCATTGGACGGAGCTCTGGAAACACCATATATTTT,CAIGRSSGNTIYF
TRBJ2-5,TRBD2,TRBV28,many,TGTGCCAGCAGTTCACGTAGCGGGAACCAAGAGACCCAGTACTTC,CASSSRSGNQETQYF